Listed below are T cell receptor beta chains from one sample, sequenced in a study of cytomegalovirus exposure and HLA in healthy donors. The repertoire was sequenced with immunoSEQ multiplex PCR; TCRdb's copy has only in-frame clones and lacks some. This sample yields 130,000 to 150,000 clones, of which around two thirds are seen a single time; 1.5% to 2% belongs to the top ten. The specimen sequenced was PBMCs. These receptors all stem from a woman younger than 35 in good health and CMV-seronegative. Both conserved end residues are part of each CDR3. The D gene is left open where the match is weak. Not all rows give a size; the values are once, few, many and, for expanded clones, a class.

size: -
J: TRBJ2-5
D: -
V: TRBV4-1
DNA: TGCGCCAGCAGCCCCCGGTTCCAAGAGACCCAGTACTTC
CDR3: CASSPRFQETQYF

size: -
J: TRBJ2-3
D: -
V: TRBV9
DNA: TGTGCCAGCAAGAGCGGGAGCACAGATACGCAGTATTTT
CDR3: CASKSGSTDTQYF

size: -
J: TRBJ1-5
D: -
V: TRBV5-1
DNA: TGCGCCAGCAGCTTGGGGCAGGGGAAGCATCAGCCCCAGCATTTT
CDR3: CASSLGQGKHQPQHF

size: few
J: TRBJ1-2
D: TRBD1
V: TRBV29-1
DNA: TGCAGCGTTGAAGATCCCCCGGGACAGGGCTATGGCTACACCTTC
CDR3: CSVEDPPGQGYGYTF

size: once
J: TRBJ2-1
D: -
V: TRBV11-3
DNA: TGTGCCAGCAGCTTAGTCGGGAATGAGCAGTTCTTC
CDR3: CASSLVGNEQFF

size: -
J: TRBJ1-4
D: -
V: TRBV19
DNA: TGTGCCAGTAGTGCCAGGACCTCGACAGGAACTAATGAAAAACTGTTTTTT
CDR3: CASSARTSTGTNEKLFF

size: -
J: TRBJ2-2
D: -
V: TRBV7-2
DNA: TGTGCCAGCAGCTTAAGACAGATGAACACCGGGGAGCTGTTTTTT
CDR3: CASSLRQMNTGELFF

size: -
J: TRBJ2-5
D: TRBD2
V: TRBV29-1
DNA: TGCAGCGTGCCTCCGGGACTAGCCTCCGAGGGCCAGTACTTC
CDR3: CSVPPGLASEGQYF

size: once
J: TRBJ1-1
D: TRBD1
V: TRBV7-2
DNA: TGTGCCAGCAGCCCCCGACTTGGGGACAGGGGGGACACTGAAGCTTTCTTT
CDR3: CASSPRLGDRGDTEAFF

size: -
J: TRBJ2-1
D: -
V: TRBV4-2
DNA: TGTGCCAGCAGCCAAGATTTAGCGAGGACCGCTTCAAGCGAGCAGTTCTTC
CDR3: CASSQDLARTASSEQFF

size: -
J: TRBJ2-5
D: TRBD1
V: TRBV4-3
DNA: TGCGCCAGCAGCCCCCGGGACAGGGGATACCAAGAGACCCAGTACTTC
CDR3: CASSPRDRGYQETQYF

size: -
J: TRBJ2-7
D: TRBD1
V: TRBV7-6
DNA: TGTGCCAGCAGCTCAAGTAGGGGGCCCCACGAGCAGTACTTC
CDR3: CASSSSRGPHEQYF

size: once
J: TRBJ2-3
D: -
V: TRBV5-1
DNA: TGCGCCAGCAGCGGGGTCTGGGGCAGCACAGATACGCAGTATTTT
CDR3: CASSGVWGSTDTQYF

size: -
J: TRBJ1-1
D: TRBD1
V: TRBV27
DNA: TGTGCCAGCATCAACAGGGGGCGCGAAGCTTTCTTT
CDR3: CASINRGREAFF

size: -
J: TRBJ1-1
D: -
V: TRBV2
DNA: TGTGCCAGCAATCTACGCGGTGGCACTGAAGCTTTCTTT
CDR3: CASNLRGGTEAFF

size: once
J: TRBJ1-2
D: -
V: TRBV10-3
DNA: TGTGCCATCAGCGAGGGACCCGGGACTCACGAGGGCTACACCTTC
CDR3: CAISEGPGTHEGYTF

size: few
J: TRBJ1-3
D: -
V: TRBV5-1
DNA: TGCGCCAGCAATCCGGGGGGCGGTGGAAACACCATATATTTT
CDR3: CASNPGGGGNTIYF

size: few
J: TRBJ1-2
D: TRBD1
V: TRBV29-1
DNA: TGCAGCGTTCCAACCGGGACAGGGGGAGGCTACACCTTC
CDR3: CSVPTGTGGGYTF

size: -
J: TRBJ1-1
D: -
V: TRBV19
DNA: TGTGCCAGTAGTATAGATTCTTATTACTTATCGCTGAACACTGAAGCTTTCTTT
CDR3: CASSIDSYYLSLNTEAFF

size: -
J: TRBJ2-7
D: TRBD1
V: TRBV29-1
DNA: TGCAGCGTTGAAGACGACCGGGACAGCTCCTACGAGCAGTACTTC
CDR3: CSVEDDRDSSYEQYF

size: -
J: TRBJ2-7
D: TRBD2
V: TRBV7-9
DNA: TGTTCCAGCAGCTCTAGCGGTGTCACCCCCTCCTACGAGCAGTACTTC
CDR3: CSSSSSGVTPSYEQYF

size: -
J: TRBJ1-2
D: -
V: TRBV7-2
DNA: TGTGCCAGCAGCTTTAGACAGGCCTTTAATGGCTACACCTTC
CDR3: CASSFRQAFNGYTF

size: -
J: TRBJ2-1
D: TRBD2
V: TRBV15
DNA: TGTGCCACCAGCACAGATTTACTAGCGGGGGGGCCAAATGAGCAGTTCTTC
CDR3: CATSTDLLAGGPNEQFF

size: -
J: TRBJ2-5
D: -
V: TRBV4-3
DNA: TGCGCCAGCAGCCAAGATCTTGTGGGCAGCCCCTTGCAAGAGACCCAGTACTTC
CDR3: CASSQDLVGSPLQETQYF

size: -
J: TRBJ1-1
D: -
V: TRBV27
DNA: TGTGCCAGCGTAACTAGAGGGAACACTGAAGCTTTCTTT
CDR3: CASVTRGNTEAFF

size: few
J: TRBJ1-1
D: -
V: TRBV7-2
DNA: TGTGCCAGCAGCTCCGGGGGAGGCCTAGTTACTGAAGCTTTCTTT
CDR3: CASSSGGGLVTEAFF

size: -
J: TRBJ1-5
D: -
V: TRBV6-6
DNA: TGTGCCAGCAGTTACTCGGCGGGGGCTTGGCAGCCCCAGCATTTT
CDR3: CASSYSAGAWQPQHF

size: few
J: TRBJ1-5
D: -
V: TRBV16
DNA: TGTGCCAGCAGCCAATTTGTGCGGAGCAATCAGCCCCAGCATTTT
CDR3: CASSQFVRSNQPQHF

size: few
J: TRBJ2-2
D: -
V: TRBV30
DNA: TGTGCCTGGAGGGGAGGTGGAAGCGACACCGGGGAGCTGTTTTTT
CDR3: CAWRGGGSDTGELFF

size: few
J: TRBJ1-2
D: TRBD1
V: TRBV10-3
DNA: TGTGCCATCAGTCCCGCCCGACAGGGGATAGAATATGGCTACACCTTC
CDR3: CAISPARQGIEYGYTF

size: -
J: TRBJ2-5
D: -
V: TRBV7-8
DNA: TGTGCCAGCAGCTTACAACCACAGGGTCGGAAGACCCAGTACTTC
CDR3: CASSLQPQGRKTQYF

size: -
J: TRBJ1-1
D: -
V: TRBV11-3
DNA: TGTGCCAGCAGCTTAATCGGGGAGGCTTTCTTT
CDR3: CASSLIGEAFF

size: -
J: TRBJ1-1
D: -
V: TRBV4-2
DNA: TGTGCCAGCAGCCCGCGGGAGTTGCCCACTGAAGCTTTCTTT
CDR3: CASSPRELPTEAFF

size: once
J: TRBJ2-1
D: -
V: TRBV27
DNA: TGTGCCAGCAGTCTTAAGCCGTCCGGCGCGGGTGAGCAGTTCTTC
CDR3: CASSLKPSGAGEQFF

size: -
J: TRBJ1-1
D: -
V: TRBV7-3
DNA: TGTGCCAGCAGCTTAATTGGGACATCTGGAACTGAAGCTTTCTTT
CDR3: CASSLIGTSGTEAFF

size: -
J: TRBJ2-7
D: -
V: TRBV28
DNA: TGTGCCAGCAGTTTTGTGGTACCAGCTACAGGACCCAATCACGAGCAGTACTTC
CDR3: CASSFVVPATGPNHEQYF

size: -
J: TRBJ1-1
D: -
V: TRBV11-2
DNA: TGTGCCAGCAGCTTTAACAGGGCCGCTTTCTTT
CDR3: CASSFNRAAFF

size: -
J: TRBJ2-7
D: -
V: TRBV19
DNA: TGTGCCAGTAGTATTTCCCTATCCTACGAGCAGTACTTC
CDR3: CASSISLSYEQYF

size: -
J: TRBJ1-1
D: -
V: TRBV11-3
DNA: TGTGCCAGCAGCTTAGGGGGCGGGGATGAAGCTTTCTTT
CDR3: CASSLGGGDEAFF

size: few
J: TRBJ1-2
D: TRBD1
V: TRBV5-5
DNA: TGTGCCAGCAGAAAAGACAGGGCCGCTAACTATGGCTACACCTTC
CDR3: CASRKDRAANYGYTF

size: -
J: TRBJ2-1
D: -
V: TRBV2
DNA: TGTGCCAGCAGGCAGGGCTCCGATGAGCAGTTCTTC
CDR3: CASRQGSDEQFF

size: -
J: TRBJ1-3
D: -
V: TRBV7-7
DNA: TGTGCTAGCAGCTTAGACCGAGACTCTGGAAACACCATATATTTT
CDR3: CASSLDRDSGNTIYF

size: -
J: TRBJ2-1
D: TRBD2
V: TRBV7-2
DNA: TGTGCCAGCAGCTTAGCCGGGACTAGCGGCAATGAGCAGTTCTTC
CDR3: CASSLAGTSGNEQFF

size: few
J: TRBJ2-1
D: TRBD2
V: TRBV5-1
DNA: TGCGCCAGCAGCGAGACTAGCGGGGGCTACAATGAGCAGTTCTTC
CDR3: CASSETSGGYNEQFF

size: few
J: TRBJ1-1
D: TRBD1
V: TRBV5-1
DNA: TGCGCCAGCAGCGGGGGACAGGGGAACACTGAAGCTTTCTTT
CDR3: CASSGGQGNTEAFF

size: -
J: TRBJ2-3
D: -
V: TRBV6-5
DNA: TGTGCCAGCAGTTACTCGAGAAGGGGAACAGATACGCAGTATTTT
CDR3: CASSYSRRGTDTQYF

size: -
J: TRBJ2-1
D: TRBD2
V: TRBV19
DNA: TGTGCCAGCCGGGGGACTAGCGGGAGCAATGAGCAGTTCTTC
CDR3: CASRGTSGSNEQFF

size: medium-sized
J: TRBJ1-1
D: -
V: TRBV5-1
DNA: TGCGCCAGCAGCTTGGCCAGGAACGGATTTAACACTGAAGCTTTCTTT
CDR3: CASSLARNGFNTEAFF

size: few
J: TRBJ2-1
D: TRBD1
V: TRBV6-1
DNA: TGTGCCAGCAGTCAAGGTGTATGGGACAGGGGACGCAACGGTTCCTACAATGAGCAGTTCTTC
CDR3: CASSQGVWDRGRNGSYNEQFF

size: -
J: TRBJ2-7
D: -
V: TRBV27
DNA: TGTGCCAGCAGCTGGGGCCCGAGCTCCTACGAGCAGTACTTC
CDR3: CASSWGPSSYEQYF

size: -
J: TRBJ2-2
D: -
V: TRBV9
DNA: TGTGCCAGCAACCACTTAGGGGCCGGGGAGCTGTTTTTT
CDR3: CASNHLGAGELFF

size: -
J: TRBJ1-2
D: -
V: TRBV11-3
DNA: TGTGCCAGCAGCTTAGATGGGGGCCAGCCGTCGTACGGCTACACCTTC
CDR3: CASSLDGGQPSYGYTF

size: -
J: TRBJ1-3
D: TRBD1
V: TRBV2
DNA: TGTGCCAGCAGGCTACGGACAGGGCTGGGAAACACCATATATTTT
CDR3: CASRLRTGLGNTIYF

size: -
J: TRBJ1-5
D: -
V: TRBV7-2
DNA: TGTGCCAGCAGCCCCAGGACAGGCAATCAGCCCCAGCATTTT
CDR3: CASSPRTGNQPQHF

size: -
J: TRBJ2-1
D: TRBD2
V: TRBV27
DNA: TGTGCCAGCAGTCCGACTAGCCTTTACAATGAGCAGTTCTTC
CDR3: CASSPTSLYNEQFF

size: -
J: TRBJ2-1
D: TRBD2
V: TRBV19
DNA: TGTGCCAGTAGTATTTGGACTAGCGGGGGCTACAATGAGCAGTTCTTC
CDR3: CASSIWTSGGYNEQFF

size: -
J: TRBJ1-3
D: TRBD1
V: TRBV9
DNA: TGTGCCAGCAGCGTAGAACCTCCATCAGGGGGCTTTGGAAACACCATATATTTT
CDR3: CASSVEPPSGGFGNTIYF

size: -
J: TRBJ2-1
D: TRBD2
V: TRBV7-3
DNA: TGTGCCAGCAGCTTGTCGTATAGCGGGGAGCAGTTCTTC
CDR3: CASSLSYSGEQFF

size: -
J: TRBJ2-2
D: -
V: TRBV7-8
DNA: TGTGCCAGCAGCTTATCAGGCGGGGTTTTTGCGAACACCGGGGAGCTGTTTTTT
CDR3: CASSLSGGVFANTGELFF

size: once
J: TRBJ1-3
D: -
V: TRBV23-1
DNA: TGCGCCAGCAGTCCGGACACCATATATTTT
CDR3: CASSPDTIYF